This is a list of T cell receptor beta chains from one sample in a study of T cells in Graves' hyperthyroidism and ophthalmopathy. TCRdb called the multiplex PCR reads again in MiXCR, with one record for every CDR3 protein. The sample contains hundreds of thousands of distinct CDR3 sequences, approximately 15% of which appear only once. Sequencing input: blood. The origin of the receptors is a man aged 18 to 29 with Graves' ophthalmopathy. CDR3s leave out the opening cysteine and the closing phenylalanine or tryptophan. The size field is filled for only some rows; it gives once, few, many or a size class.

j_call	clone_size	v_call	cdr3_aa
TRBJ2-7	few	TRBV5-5	ASSLSEGSGIEQY
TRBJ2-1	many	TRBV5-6	ASSLGGLGTGYVGEQF
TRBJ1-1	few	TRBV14	ASSQGVTGAF
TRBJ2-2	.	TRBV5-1	ASSLAGQPNTGELF
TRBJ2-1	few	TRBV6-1	ASRNRGPLYNEQF
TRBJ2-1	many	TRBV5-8	ASSFGNRVFFSEQF
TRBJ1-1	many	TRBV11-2	ASSLNANTEAF
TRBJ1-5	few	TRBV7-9	ASNPGNLNQPQH
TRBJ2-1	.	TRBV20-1	SAMGLAGANEQF
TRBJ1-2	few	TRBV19	ASTPTGVDYGYT
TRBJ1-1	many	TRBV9	ASSVRGATEAF
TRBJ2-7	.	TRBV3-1	ASSQTGSYEQY
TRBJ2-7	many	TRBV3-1	ASSHGTPYEQY
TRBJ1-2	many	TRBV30	AWKKGGYGYT
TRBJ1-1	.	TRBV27	ASSGQAITEAF